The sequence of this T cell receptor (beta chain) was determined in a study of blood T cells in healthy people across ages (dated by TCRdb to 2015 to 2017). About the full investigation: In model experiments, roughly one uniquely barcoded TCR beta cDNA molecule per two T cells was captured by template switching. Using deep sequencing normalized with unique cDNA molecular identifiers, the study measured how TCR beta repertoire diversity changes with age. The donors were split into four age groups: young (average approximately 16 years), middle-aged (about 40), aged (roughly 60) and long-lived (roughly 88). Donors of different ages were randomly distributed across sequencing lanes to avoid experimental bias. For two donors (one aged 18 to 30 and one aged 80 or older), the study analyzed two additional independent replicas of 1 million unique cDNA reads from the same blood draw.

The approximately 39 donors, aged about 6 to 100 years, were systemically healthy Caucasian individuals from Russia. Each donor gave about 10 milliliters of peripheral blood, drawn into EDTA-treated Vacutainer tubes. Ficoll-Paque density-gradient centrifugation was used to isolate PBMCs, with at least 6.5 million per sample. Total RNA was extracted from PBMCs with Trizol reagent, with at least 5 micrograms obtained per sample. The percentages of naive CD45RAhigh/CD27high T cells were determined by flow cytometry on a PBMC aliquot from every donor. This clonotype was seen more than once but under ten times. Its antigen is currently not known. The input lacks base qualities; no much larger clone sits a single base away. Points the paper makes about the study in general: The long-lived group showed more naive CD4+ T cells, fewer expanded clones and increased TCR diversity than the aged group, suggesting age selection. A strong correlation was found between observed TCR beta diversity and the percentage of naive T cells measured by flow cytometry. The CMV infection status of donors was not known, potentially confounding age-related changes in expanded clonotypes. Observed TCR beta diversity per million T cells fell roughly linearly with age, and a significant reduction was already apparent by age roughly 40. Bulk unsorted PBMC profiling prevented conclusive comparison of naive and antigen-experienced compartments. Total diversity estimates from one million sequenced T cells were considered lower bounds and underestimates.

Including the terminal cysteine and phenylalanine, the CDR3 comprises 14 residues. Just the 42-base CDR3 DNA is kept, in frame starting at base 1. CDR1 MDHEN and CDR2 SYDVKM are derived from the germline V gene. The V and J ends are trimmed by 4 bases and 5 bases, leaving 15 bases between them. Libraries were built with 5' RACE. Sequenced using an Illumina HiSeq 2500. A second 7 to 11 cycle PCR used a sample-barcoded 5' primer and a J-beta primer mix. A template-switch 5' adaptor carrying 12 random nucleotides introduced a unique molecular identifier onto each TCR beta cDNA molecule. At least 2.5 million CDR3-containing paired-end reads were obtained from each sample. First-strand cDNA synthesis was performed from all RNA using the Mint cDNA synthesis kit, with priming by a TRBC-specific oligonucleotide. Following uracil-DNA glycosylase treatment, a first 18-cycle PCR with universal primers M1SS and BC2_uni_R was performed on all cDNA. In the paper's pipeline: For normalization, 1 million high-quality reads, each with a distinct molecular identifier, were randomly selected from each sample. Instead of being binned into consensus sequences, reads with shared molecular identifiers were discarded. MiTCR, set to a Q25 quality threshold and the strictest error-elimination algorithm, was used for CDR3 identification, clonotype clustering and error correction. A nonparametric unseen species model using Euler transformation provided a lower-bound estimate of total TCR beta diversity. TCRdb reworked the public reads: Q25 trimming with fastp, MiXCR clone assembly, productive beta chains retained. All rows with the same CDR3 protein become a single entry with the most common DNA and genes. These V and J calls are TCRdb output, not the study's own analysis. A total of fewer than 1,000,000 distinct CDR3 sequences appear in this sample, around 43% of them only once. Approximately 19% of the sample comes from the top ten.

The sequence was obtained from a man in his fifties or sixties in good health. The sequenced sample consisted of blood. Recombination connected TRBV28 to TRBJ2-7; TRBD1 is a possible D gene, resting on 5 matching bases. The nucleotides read TGTGCCAGCAGTTGGGGCTTCGGGTGGAACGAGCAGTACTTC. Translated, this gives CASSWGFGWNEQYF.